The sample holds many counts of the clone carrying this TCR beta chain. The antigen is undetermined. The length of the CDR3 is 15 residues. Trimming removed 2 bases from V and 8 bases from J; junction bases left unmatched: 8. Germline CDR1 and CDR2: DFQATT and SNEGSKA (reference sequence). This entry is derived from a study of CD8 T cells in ankylosing spondylitis. Study-wide points: Reported data indicate significant enrichment of disease-linked clones within matched ankylosing spondylitis synovial fluid.

A single record per CDR3 protein comes from TCRdb applying MiXCR to the 5' RACE reads. The table shows hundreds of thousands of distinct CDR3 sequences, with about 9.1% occurring only once. This chain joins TRBV20-1 and TRBJ2-1; 11 nucleotides agree with TRBD2. Material for sequencing was blood, either unsorted or a sorted T cell fraction (not recorded which). This receptor was obtained from a male donor with ankylosing spondylitis or in good health (not recorded which). CDR3 in amino acids: CSARLAGGPVDEQFF. The CDR3 nucleotides are TGCAGTGCTAGACTAGCGGGGGGCCCAGTAGATGAGCAGTTCTTC.